The 16 T cell receptor beta chains below all came from one sample that was sequenced in a study of response to subunit inactivated influenza vaccine. TCRdb passed the RT-PCR reads through MiXCR, listing each CDR3 protein once. The sample carries fewer than 600,000 distinct CDR3 sequences, 7.2% recorded once. The starting material was PBMCs from blood, obtained around 2 years after vaccination. The receptor set was obtained from a man between 50 and 69 years old who received an inactivated influenza vaccine.

This clonotype was seen a handful of times. The gene calls are TRBV5-1 and TRBJ2-1; D is unclear. Germline CDR1 and CDR2: SGHRS and YFSETQ. V lost 1 base, J lost 2 bases, and 7 bases lay in between. CDR3 size: 14 residues. The CDR3: CASSLLETYNEQFF. CDR3 DNA sequence: TGCGCCAGCAGCTTGTTGGAGACCTACAATGAGCAGTTCTTC. Based on the CDR3 plus reference TRBV5-1 and TRBJ2-1, the full variable domain is KAGVTQTPRYLIKTRGQQVTLSCSPISGHRSVSWYQQTPGQGLQFLFEYFSETQRNKGNFPGRFSGRQFSNSRSEMNVSTLELGDSALYLCASSLLETYNEQFFGPGTRLTVL.

In the case of this clonotype: A read error may explain this, as a much larger clone is one base away. The rearrangement joins TRBV29-1 to TRBJ1-4, with TRBD1 identical over 7 bases. CDR1 and CDR2 from the germline V gene are SQVTM and ANQGSEA. The CDR3 loop spans 13 amino acids. J was trimmed by 8 bases and V by 8 bases; bases with no gene match: 11. The CDR3 sequence: CSSRGDRAEKLFF. The CDR3 nucleotides read TGCAGCTCCCGGGGGGACAGAGCCGAAAAACTGTTTTTT.

This clonotype was counted many times. The genes are TRBV12-3 or TRBV12-4 and TRBJ2-2; D not certain. The CDR3 covers 14 residues. V lost 7 bases to trimming and J lost 0 bases, with 9 bases between them. CDR3 nucleotides: TGTGCCAGCATCCTTGGGGCGAACACCGGGGAGCTGTTTTTT. Amino acid sequence: CASILGANTGELFF.

The sample holds a few counts of this clonotype. V and J are TRBV28 and TRBJ2-4; 8 nucleotides match TRBD1. CDR1 and CDR2 (germline): MDHEN, SYDVKM. CDR3 size: 14 residues. V gave up 6 bases and J gave up 5 bases; unmatched junction bases: 6. The CDR3 sequence: CASRSGGSENIQYF. The CDR3 nucleotides are TGTGCCAGCAGATCAGGGGGCTCGGAAAACATTCAGTACTTC.

There are a few counts of this clonotype. The V gene is TRBV9, the J gene TRBJ2-1, with D uncertain. This CDR3 has 14 residues. Germline CDR1 SGDLS, CDR2 YYNGEE. Deletions cut 0 bases from V and 9 bases from J, with 13 bases between. The CDR3 bases are TGTGCCAGCAGCGTAGAGCCCCAATCCACTGAGCAGTTCTTC. This translates into CASSVEPQSTEQFF.

This clonotype occurred many times. The J gene is TRBJ1-2, the V gene TRBV12-3 or TRBV12-4; TRBD1 is a possible D gene (5 bases). V was trimmed by 0 bases and J by 1 base, leaving 9 bases between them. This CDR3 has 15 residues. CDR3 in DNA: TGTGCCAGCAGTTTAGCAGGGACGGTTAACTATGGCTACACCTTC. Translating gives CASSLAGTVNYGYTF.

This sequence joins TRBV6-5 and TRBJ1-1; D ambiguous. Trimming cost V 2 bases and J 0 bases, with 7 bases left between them. The length of the CDR3 is 14 residues. Germline CDR1 MNHEY, CDR2 SVGAGI. The CDR3 sequence is CASSYEILNTEAFF. The CDR3 coding sequence is TGTGCCAGCAGTTACGAGATCTTGAACACTGAAGCTTTCTTT.

In this sample, this clonotype turned up many times. The J gene is TRBJ2-7, the V gene TRBV4-1; D tentatively reads TRBD1 or TRBD2 (6 bases each). Germline V CDR1 and CDR2: MGHRA, YSYEKL. Trimming removed 1 base from V and 2 bases from J, with 12 bases in between. This CDR3 has 15 amino acids. CDR3 amino acids: CASSQVTGAAYEQYF. The CDR3 DNA follows: TGCGCCAGCAGCCAAGTGACGGGGGCCGCCTACGAGCAGTACTTC.

This clonotype was found a few times. The chain employs TRBV10-3 and TRBJ2-2, with D perhaps TRBD2 (6 bases). The CDR3 extends over 14 amino acids. CDR1 is ENHRY, CDR2 SYGVKD, per germline. V was trimmed by 10 bases and J by 2 bases, leaving 14 bases between them. The CDR3 reads CATGVAGNTGELFF. CDR3 coding DNA: TGTGCCACGGGGGTGGCTGGTAACACCGGGGAGCTGTTTTTT.

In its sample, this clonotype was seen a few times. This chain connects TRBV7-6 to TRBJ1-3; 10 nucleotides align to TRBD1. V lost 2 bases and J lost 4; bases outside the gene matches: 5. Per the germline V gene, CDR1 is SGHVS and CDR2 is FNYEAQ. The CDR3 has 16 residues. The chain's CDR3 is CASSLQGTGVGNTIYF. CDR3 in DNA: TGTGCCAGCAGCTTACAAGGGACAGGGGTCGGAAACACCATATATTTT.

The rearrangement joins TRBV5-1 to TRBJ1-6; D gene uncertain. The V end was cut by 4 bases, the J end by 8 bases, with 13 bases between. Germline V gives CDR1 SGHRS, CDR2 YFSETQ. The CDR3 sequence is 14 residues long. The CDR3 protein is CASSLVPEHSPLHF. CDR3 in DNA: TGCGCCAGCAGCCTGGTCCCAGAGCATTCACCCCTCCACTTT.

This clonotype was recorded a few times. The chain combines TRBV4-1 with TRBJ2-1, with 8 bases aligning to TRBD2. V lost 2 bases and J lost 3; bases outside the gene matches: 6. Germline V gives CDR1 MGHRA, CDR2 YSYEKL. CDR3 length equals 16 residues. CDR3 region: CASSQQFGGGYNEQFF. CDR3 DNA: TGCGCCAGCAGCCAACAATTCGGGGGGGGCTACAATGAGCAGTTCTTC.

This clonotype occurred a few times. The rearrangement joins TRBV6-5 to TRBJ1-3; D not resolved. Per the germline V gene, CDR1 is MNHEY and CDR2 is SVGAGI. The CDR3 has 18 amino acids. Trimming took 4 bases from V and 0 from J, leaving 19 bases between them. This CDR3 is CASSLAMWSTNSGNTIYF. As DNA, the CDR3 is TGTGCCAGCAGTTTGGCCATGTGGTCCACCAACTCTGGAAACACCATATATTTT.

At least ten counts were recorded for this clonotype. The chain links TRBV27 to TRBJ1-2; D unclear. The V gene's germline CDR1 is MNHEY and CDR2 SMNVEV (reference sequence). The CDR3 is 14 amino acids. Trimming pared 6 bases from V and 7 bases from J, leaving 18 bases between. The CDR3: CASRPGSSLGGYTF. The DNA for the CDR3 is TGTGCCAGCAGACCCGGGTCATCTTTGGGTGGCTACACCTTC.

This clonotype occurred many times. The rearrangement links TRBV10-3 to TRBJ2-7; D is ambiguous. Trimming pared 4 bases from V and 5 bases from J, leaving 6 bases between. The CDR3 contains 11 residues. Germline CDR1 reads ENHRY; CDR2 reads SYGVKD. The chain's CDR3 is CAISAGDEQYF. Written as DNA, the CDR3 is TGTGCCATCAGTGCGGGTGACGAGCAGTACTTC.

The chain links TRBV7-3 to TRBJ2-5; D gene ambiguous. This CDR3 contains 13 residues. Germline V gene sequence: CDR1 SGHTA, CDR2 FQGTGA. V was pared by 1 base and J by 5 bases, with 8 bases between. The CDR3 loop reads CASSLNWLETQYF. CDR3 nucleotide sequence: TGTGCCAGCAGCTTAAATTGGTTGGAGACCCAGTACTTC.